Below are 19 T cell receptor beta chains sequenced from a single sample in a study of cytomegalovirus exposure and HLA in healthy donors. The PCR made use of 60 Vbeta and 13 Jbeta primers. Assay used: immunoSEQ multiplex PCR; TCRdb lists only in-frame clones, some missing. The data contain some 140,000 clones, roughly 80% of them singletons. Specimen: PBMCs. The origin of the receptors is a man aged 18 to 30 in good health and CMV-seronegative.

This clone was seen more than once but under ten times. The chain joins TRBV15 to TRBJ1-4, with 12 bases fitting TRBD1. The CDR3 is made up of 15 amino acids. The trim removed 8 bases at V and 5 bases at J, leaving 6 bases unmatched. Germline V gene lookup returns CDR1 LNHNV and CDR2 YYDKDF (reference sequence). Here the CDR3 DNA reads TGTGCCACCCGGGGACAGGGGGCACGGAATGAAAAACTGTTTTTT. Translated, it gives CATRGQGARNEKLFF. Combining the CDR3 with reference TRBV15 and TRBJ1-4 gives the whole variable domain DAMVIQNPRYQVTQFGKPVTLSCSQTLNHNVMYWYQQKSSQAPKLLFHYYDKDFNNEADTPDNFQSRRPNTSFCFLDIRSPGLGDTAMYLCATRGQGARNEKLFFGSGTQLSVL.

Turning to this clone: The junction shows a germline mismatch at one end, possibly a read error. The genes are TRBV7-9 and TRBJ1-2; TRBD1 matches at 7 bases. Germline assignment: CDR1 SEHNR and CDR2 FQNEAQ (reference sequence). The CDR3 is 14 residues long. CDR3 loop: CSSSLEGAPGGYTF. The CDR3 region has the DNA TGTTCCAGCAGCTTGGAGGGGGCGCCTGGTGGCTACACCTTC.

The V call is TRBV7-2, the J call TRBJ2-3; 9 nucleotides match TRBD2. With 5 bases clipped from V and 1 base from J, the junction kept 4 bases outside the gene matches. Germline values: CDR1 SGHTA, CDR2 FQGNSA. This CDR3 is built from 15 residues. The CDR3 nucleotides are TGTGCCAGCAGCCGGAGCGGGGGGCGCACAGATACGCAGTATTTT. It specifies CASSRSGGRTDTQYF.

This clone was recorded once. The rearrangement links TRBV29-1 to TRBJ2-2; 11 nucleotides match TRBD1. Germline lookup yields CDR1 SQVTM and CDR2 ANQGSEA. The V gene end was trimmed by 6 bases and the J gene end by 4 bases; junction bases not matched to a gene: 4. This CDR3 comprises 14 residues. The DNA of the CDR3 is TGCAGCGTCAGGGACAGGGGGATCACCGGGGAGCTGTTTTTT. Residues: CSVRDRGITGELFF.

The V and J genes are TRBV7-2 and TRBJ2-1; 9 bases agree with TRBD1. After removal of 1 base from V and 4 bases from J, the junction contained 8 bases not matched to a gene. The CDR3 is 17 residues long. Germline V lookup: CDR1 SGHTA, CDR2 FQGNSA. CDR3 nucleotide sequence: TGTGCCAGCAGCTTAGGAGGGGGACAGGGAAAATACAATGAGCAGTTCTTC. Translation gives CASSLGGGQGKYNEQFF.

This clone has only a few counts. The chain couples TRBV7-8 to TRBJ1-1; D not certain. Trimming took 2 bases from V and 1 from J, leaving 5 bases between them. There are 13 residues in the CDR3. Germline lookup yields CDR1 SGHVS and CDR2 FQNEAQ. The CDR3 is CASSLLRNTEAFF. For the CDR3, the DNA is TGTGCCAGCAGCTTACTCAGGAACACTGAAGCTTTCTTT.

This clone was detected once. The chain uses TRBV9 and TRBJ1-6, with TRBD1 matching 8 bases. Unmatched junction bases numbered 7, after V lost 5 bases and J lost 9 bases. CDR1 is SGDLS and CDR2 is YYNGEE in the germline V gene. The CDR3 loop spans 14 amino acids. The CDR3 DNA sequence: TGTGCCAGCAGGGCAGGGGGCGAGTTTTCACCCCTCCACTTT. Its protein product is CASRAGGEFSPLHF.

The chain joins TRBV10-3 to TRBJ2-3; 10 bases fit TRBD2. The CDR3 is made up of 16 amino acids. Germline CDR1 reads ENHRY; CDR2 reads SYGVKD. V shed 0 bases and J 4 bases; nucleotides not matched to a gene: 4. The chain's CDR3 is CAISESFSGGADTQYF. The CDR3 nucleotides are TGTGCCATCAGTGAGTCGTTCAGCGGGGGGGCAGATACGCAGTATTTT.

The chain joins TRBV7-9 to TRBJ1-2; the D gene is possibly TRBD1 (6 bases). This CDR3 region has 15 residues. Germline V gives CDR1 SEHNR, CDR2 FQNEAQ (reference sequence). Trimming cost V 7 bases and J 1 base, with 16 bases left between them. The CDR3 here is CASNPPGEGNYGYTF. The CDR3 bases are TGTGCCAGCAACCCGCCAGGGGAGGGTAACTATGGCTACACCTTC.

This chain connects TRBV30 to TRBJ2-3, with 9 bases fitting TRBD2. The V segment lost 5 bases and the J segment 4 bases; nucleotides outside the gene matches: 4. This CDR3 is 13 amino acids long. From germline, CDR1 is GTSNPN and CDR2 SVGIG (reference sequence). The CDR3 sequence: CAWAGGGADTQYF. CDR3 sequence (DNA): TGTGCCTGGGCGGGGGGGGGAGCAGATACGCAGTATTTT.

The chain combines TRBV6-5 with TRBJ1-6; D possibly corresponds to TRBD1 (6 bases). V lost 4 bases and J 11 bases, leaving 12 bases between the germline ends. The CDR3 totals 13 residues. Germline CDR1 reads MNHEY; CDR2 reads SVGAGI. The CDR3 nucleotides read TGTGCCAGCAGTTCTAGGACAGTTCCACCCCTCCACTTT. Its translation: CASSSRTVPPLHF.

The chain has TRBV6-5 and TRBJ2-3; perhaps TRBD2 as D (6 bases). Trimming pared 4 bases from V and 6 bases from J, leaving 20 bases between. The CDR3 has 16 residues. The germline V gene encodes CDR1 MNHEY and CDR2 SVGAGI. The CDR3 sequence: CASSSLEGLRGDTQYF. The DNA for the CDR3 is TGTGCCAGCAGTTCACTGGAGGGGCTCCGGGGGGATACGCAGTATTTT.

V and J are TRBV5-6 and TRBJ2-7, with D unclear. The CDR3 is 15 residues long. Trimming removed 2 bases from V and 1 base from J, with 13 bases in between. CDR1 is SGHDT and CDR2 is YYEEEE in the germline V gene. Here the CDR3 reads CASSFFLSRSYEQYF. The CDR3 DNA is TGTGCCAGCAGCTTCTTCCTTTCCCGGTCCTACGAGCAGTACTTC.

Only a few counts were recorded for this clone. The V call is TRBV30, the J call TRBJ1-1; a weak D match, TRBD1 (6 bases). V shed 3 bases and J shed 7 bases, with 9 bases lying between them. The CDR3 spans 11 residues. The germline CDR1 and CDR2 sequences are GTSNPN and SVGIG (reference sequence). CDR3 nucleotide sequence: TGTGCCTGGAGAGGGGGAAATGAAGCTTTCTTT. This encodes CAWRGGNEAFF. Together with reference TRBV30 and TRBJ1-1, the CDR3 gives the full variable domain: SQTIHQWPATLVQPVGSPLSLECTVEGTSNPNLYWYRQAAGRGLQLLFYSVGIGQISSEVPQNLSASRPQDRQFILSSKKLLLSDSGFYLCAWRGGNEAFFGQGTRLTVV.

Of note for this clone: The junction departs from germline at one end; a sequencing error may be responsible. The chain recombines TRBV7-9 with TRBJ1-2; no clear D. This CDR3 comprises 13 residues. CDR1 and CDR2 from the germline V gene are SEHNR and FQNEAQ (reference sequence). The CDR3 sequence: CSSSLSSLEGYTF. In DNA, the CDR3 is TGTTCCAGCAGCTTGTCCTCATTGGAGGGCTACACCTTC.

This clone was recorded once. The genes are TRBV5-1 and TRBJ1-1; D possibly corresponds to TRBD1 (6 bases). Germline loops: CDR1 SGHRS, CDR2 YFSETQ. The CDR3 is made up of 16 amino acids. Trimming shortened V by 8 bases and J by 1 base, and 21 bases separated the two germline ends. CDR3 bases: TGCGCCAGTAGATTCTCCATGGACAGCACGAACACTGAAGCTTTCTTT. Amino acids: CASRFSMDSTNTEAFF.

J is TRBJ1-2 and V is TRBV30; D ambiguous. Germline values: CDR1 GTSNPN, CDR2 SVGIG (reference sequence). Trimming took 5 bases from V and 8 from J, leaving 15 bases between them. The CDR3 is made up of 12 amino acids. CDR3 DNA: TGTGCCTGGGGGGTTCCCGCGGGAGGCTACACCTTC. Protein sequence: CAWGVPAGGYTF.

The chain has TRBV7-2 and TRBJ1-2; D ambiguous. CDR3 length: 14 residues. Trimming stripped 3 bases from V and 2 bases from J, with 10 bases between. Per the germline V gene, CDR1 is SGHTA and CDR2 is FQGNSA. The CDR3 protein is CASSFGITNYGYTF. In nucleotides, the CDR3 is TGTGCCAGCAGCTTCGGGATTACGAACTATGGCTACACCTTC.

The chain recombines TRBV4-3 with TRBJ1-3, with TRBD1 matching 9 bases. The CDR3 runs to 18 residues. The germline gives CDR1 LGHNA, CDR2 YSLEER. Unmatched junction bases numbered 9, after V lost 3 bases and J lost 0 bases. Here the CDR3 reads CASSQGDRVGSSGNTIYF. CDR3 DNA: TGCGCCAGCAGCCAGGGGGACAGGGTGGGTTCCTCTGGAAACACCATATATTTT.